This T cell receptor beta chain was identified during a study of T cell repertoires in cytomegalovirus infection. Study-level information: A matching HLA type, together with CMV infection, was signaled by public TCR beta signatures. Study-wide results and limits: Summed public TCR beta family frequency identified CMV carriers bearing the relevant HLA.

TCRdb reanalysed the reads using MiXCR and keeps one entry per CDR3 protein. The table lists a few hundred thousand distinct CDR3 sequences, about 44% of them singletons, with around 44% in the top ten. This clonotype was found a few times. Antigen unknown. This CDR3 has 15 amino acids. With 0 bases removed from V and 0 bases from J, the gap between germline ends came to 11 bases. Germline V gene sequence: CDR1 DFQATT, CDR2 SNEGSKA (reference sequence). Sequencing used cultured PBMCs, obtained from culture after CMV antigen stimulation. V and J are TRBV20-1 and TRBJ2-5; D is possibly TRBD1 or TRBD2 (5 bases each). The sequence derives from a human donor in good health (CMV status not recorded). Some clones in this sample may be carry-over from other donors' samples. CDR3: CSARDHRGYQETQYF. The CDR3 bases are TGCAGTGCTAGAGATCACCGGGGCTACCAAGAGACCCAGTACTTC.